Listed below are T cell receptor beta chains from one sample, sequenced in a study of response to subunit inactivated influenza vaccine. In TCRdb, the RT-PCR reads were re-called with MiXCR into one record per CDR3 protein. The data contain approximately 730,000 distinct CDR3 sequences, around 13% of them singletons. This sample comprised PBMCs from blood, obtained about 14 days before vaccination. The receptors shown here come from a man aged 50-59 years who received an inactivated influenza vaccine. The CDR3 runs from the conserved cysteine through the conserved F or W. Fields, in order: D gene, clone size, J gene, V gene, CDR3 DNA, CDR3 protein. A D gene is named only where the DNA matches it firmly. Some rows have no size entry. The others give once, few or many, or a class for an expanded clone.

NA | few | TRBJ1-2 | TRBV3-1 | TGTGCCAGCAGCCATTACTATGGCTACACCTTC | CASSHYYGYTF
TRBD2 | few | TRBJ2-1 | TRBV6-5 | TGTGCCAGCAGTTACTCGATCTTAGCGGGAAACAATGAGCAGTTCTTC | CASSYSILAGNNEQFF
TRBD1 | few | TRBJ1-3 | TRBV11-2 | TGTGCCAGCAGCTTAGAACAGGGGCTTTCTGGAAACACCATATATTTT | CASSLEQGLSGNTIYF
TRBD2 | few | TRBJ2-7 | TRBV5-1 | TGCGCCAGCAGCCTACTTGGACTAGTTCCCACCGAGCAGTACTTC | CASSLLGLVPTEQYF
TRBD2 | NA | TRBJ2-5 | TRBV7-9 | TGTGCCAGCAGCTTACCTAGCGGGGGAGCCGGAGAGACCCAGTACTTC | CASSLPSGGAGETQYF
TRBD1 | NA | TRBJ2-6 | TRBV18 | TGTGCCAGCTCGACAGGGGTCGGGGCCAACGTCCTGACTTTC | CASSTGVGANVLTF
NA | NA | TRBJ2-5 | TRBV7-2 | TGTGCCAGCAGCACATTTAGCGGCCAAGAGAACCAGTACTTC | CASSTFSGQENQYF
NA | NA | TRBJ1-2 | TRBV3-1 | TGTGCCAGCAGCCACTCGGACAGTACCTATGGCTACACCTTC | CASSHSDSTYGYTF
NA | many | TRBJ2-7 | TRBV12-3/TRBV12-4 | TGTGCCAGCAGACGAGGGGACTACGAGCAGTACTTC | CASRRGDYEQYF
NA | few | TRBJ1-3 | TRBV6-5 | TGTGCCAGCAGTTACCTCCCTGGAAACACCATATATTTT | CASSYLPGNTIYF
TRBD1 | many | TRBJ2-5 | TRBV10-3 | TGTGCCGTGGGACAGGGGGTAGAAGAGACCCAGTACTTC | CAVGQGVEETQYF
NA | NA | TRBJ2-7 | TRBV4-1 | TGCGCCAGCAGCCAAGATTACGGGCGGGGATACGAGCAGTACTTC | CASSQDYGRGYEQYF
NA | few | TRBJ2-6 | TRBV10-3 | TGTGCCATCAGTAGACAGGCAGCCCAGGTTCGGGCCAACGTCCTGACTTTC | CAISRQAAQVRANVLTF
TRBD2 | NA | TRBJ2-7 | TRBV3-1 | TGTGCCAGCAGCCGACCAAACCTACTAGCGGGGGGCTACGAGCAGTACTTC | CASSRPNLLAGGYEQYF
NA | NA | TRBJ2-5 | TRBV29-1 | TGCAGCGTGTTGCAGGGGGAGACCCAGTACTTC | CSVLQGETQYF
NA | NA | TRBJ2-6 | TRBV7-9 | TGTGCCAGCACCCCGGCGGGGGGGGCCAACGTCCTGACTTTC | CASTPAGGANVLTF
NA | few | TRBJ2-7 | TRBV4-3 | TGCGCCAGCAGCCAATCAGTGGGGACCCAAGTCTACGAGCAGTACTTC | CASSQSVGTQVYEQYF
NA | few | TRBJ2-7 | TRBV6-1 | TGTGCCAGCAGTGAAGCGCTTCCGTGGCAGGGATACTACGACGAGCAGTACTTC | CASSEALPWQGYYDEQYF
NA | NA | TRBJ2-6 | TRBV29-1 | TGCAGCGTCACGGACGGGATCTCTGGGGCCAACGTCCTGACTTTC | CSVTDGISGANVLTF
NA | many | TRBJ2-7 | TRBV20-1 | TGCAGTGCTGTTAGGTACGAGCAGTACTTC | CSAVRYEQYF
TRBD2 | NA | TRBJ2-2 | TRBV7-1 | TGTGCCAGCAGCTCAGGGACTAGCGGGAGTCTCCCCCCAGGAAATGTTACCGGGGAGCTGTTTTTT | CASSSGTSGSLPPGNVTGELFF
NA | NA | TRBJ1-2 | TRBV28 | TGTGCCAGCAGTTTGTTGGGGTCTCTTGGCTACACCTTC | CASSLLGSLGYTF
TRBD2 | many | TRBJ2-5 | TRBV6-5 | TGTGCCAGCAGTTCGTTAGCGGGGGTCGAGACCCAGTACTTC | CASSSLAGVETQYF
TRBD2 | NA | TRBJ2-1 | TRBV3-1 | TGTGCCAGCAGCCAAGCCGGGACTAGCGCCTCCTCGGAGCAGTTCTTC | CASSQAGTSASSEQFF
NA | few | TRBJ1-3 | TRBV15 | TGTGCCACCAGCAGAGATAGGGCCTCTGGAAACACCATATATTTT | CATSRDRASGNTIYF
TRBD1 | few | TRBJ2-5 | TRBV11-2 | TGTGCCAGCAGCCCCAAGACAGGGGCATTCCAAGAGACCCAGTACTTC | CASSPKTGAFQETQYF
TRBD1 | NA | TRBJ2-7 | TRBV5-1 | TGCGCCAGCAGCTCCGGATTGACAGGGAATCGTAGAACCTACGAGCAGTACTTC | CASSSGLTGNRRTYEQYF
NA | many | TRBJ1-1 | TRBV4-3 | TGCGCCAGCAGCCAAGAGCCGGGGCTCACTGAAGCTTTCTTT | CASSQEPGLTEAFF
NA | few | TRBJ1-1 | TRBV3-1 | TGTGCCACCTCCCAAGGGGTCCAGGGGTATAATGCTGCGGGGAACACTGAAGCTTTCTTT | CATSQGVQGYNAAGNTEAFF
TRBD2 | many | TRBJ2-1 | TRBV20-1 | TGCAGTGCTATAGGACTAGCGGACAATGAGCAGTTCTTC | CSAIGLADNEQFF
TRBD2 | NA | TRBJ2-5 | TRBV20-1 | TGCAGTGCTAGAGAGAAAGACCGACTAGCGGAATCTCAAGAGACCCAGTACTTC | CSAREKDRLAESQETQYF
NA | few | TRBJ2-7 | TRBV27 | TGTGCCAGCAGTTGGTCTGGGTCCAGATCCTACGAGCAGTACTTC | CASSWSGSRSYEQYF
NA | NA | TRBJ1-6 | TRBV7-8 | TGTGCCAGCAGCGAGGGGTTAGGGTTGTATAATTCACCCCTCCACTTT | CASSEGLGLYNSPLHF
TRBD2 | many | TRBJ2-3 | TRBV20-1 | TGCAGTGCTAGAGATCTAGCGGGGGGCCGAGATACGCAGTATTTT | CSARDLAGGRDTQYF
NA | many | TRBJ2-1 | TRBV29-1 | TGCAGCGTTGAGGAGGAGCTCTACAATGAGCAGTTCTTC | CSVEEELYNEQFF
NA | few | TRBJ2-1 | TRBV7-2 | TGTGCCAGCAGCTTAGCGCGGAGGGGGGGCAATGAGCAGTTCTTC | CASSLARRGGNEQFF
TRBD2 | NA | TRBJ2-7 | TRBV4-3 | TGCGCCAGCAGCCAAGATGTGGCTAGCGGGAGGTTGGCTGACGAGCAGTACTTC | CASSQDVASGRLADEQYF
NA | few | TRBJ2-2 | TRBV6-2/TRBV6-3 | TGTGCCAGCAGTTACTCTAGACGGGAGCGCACCGGGGAGCTGTTTTTT | CASSYSRRERTGELFF
TRBD1 | few | TRBJ2-1 | TRBV20-1 | TGCAGTGCTACAGGGGGAGATGAGCAGTTCTTC | CSATGGDEQFF
NA | few | TRBJ2-2 | TRBV3-1 | TGTGCCAGCAGCCAAGTCTTGTTCCTAGCTCGGGTCGGGGAGCTGTTTTTT | CASSQVLFLARVGELFF
NA | NA | TRBJ2-2 | TRBV6-2/TRBV6-3 | TGTGCCAGCAGTTTGGGGTCGGAGCTGTTTTTT | CASSLGSELFF
TRBD1 | NA | TRBJ2-5 | TRBV29-1 | TGCAGCGTGGGACAGGGCGGGAGAGAGACCCAGTACTTC | CSVGQGGRETQYF
NA | many | TRBJ2-7 | TRBV27 | TGTGCCAGCAGTTTGGGAGGGGGAAGGACCTACGAGCAGTACTTC | CASSLGGGRTYEQYF
TRBD1 | NA | TRBJ2-2 | TRBV9 | TGTGCCAGCAGCGTACTGGGACAGGGTTTTGAGGAGCTGTTTTTT | CASSVLGQGFEELFF
TRBD1 | few | TRBJ2-5 | TRBV12-3/TRBV12-4 | TGTGCCAGCAGCCCCCCGACAGGGTGGGAGACCCAGTACTTC | CASSPPTGWETQYF
TRBD2 | few | TRBJ2-1 | TRBV12-3/TRBV12-4 | TGTGCCAGCAGTTGGGCTAGCGGGATAATCTACAATGAGCAGTTCTTC | CASSWASGIIYNEQFF
NA | NA | TRBJ2-2 | TRBV5-1 | TGCGCCAGCAGCCCTCAGGGTTCGAACACCGGGGAGCTGTTTTTT | CASSPQGSNTGELFF
NA | NA | TRBJ2-1 | TRBV15 | TGTGCCACCAGCTCGACTAGTCACAATGAGCAGTTCTTC | CATSSTSHNEQFF
NA | NA | TRBJ2-5 | TRBV9 | TGTGCCAGCAGCGCCCACCGACAAACGCACCAAGAGACCCAGTACTTC | CASSAHRQTHQETQYF
NA | NA | TRBJ2-7 | TRBV4-1 | TGCGCCAGCTATCCCGTCTACGAGCAGTACTTC | CASYPVYEQYF
NA | NA | TRBJ2-5 | TRBV7-2 | TGTGCCAGCAGGATCGGGACGCAGAACGTGGAGACCCAGTACTTC | CASRIGTQNVETQYF
TRBD1 | NA | TRBJ2-1 | TRBV7-6 | TGTGCCAGCAGCTTAGAGGGCGGGACAGGGGGAAATGAGCAGTTCTTC | CASSLEGGTGGNEQFF
NA | few | TRBJ2-3 | TRBV7-3 | TGTGCCAGCAGCTTAACCCGAGCGACAGATACGCAGTATTTT | CASSLTRATDTQYF
TRBD1 | NA | TRBJ2-7 | TRBV6-2/TRBV6-3 | TGTGCCAGCAGTTACCCCCTCGGACAGGGTGCCTACGAGCAGTACTTC | CASSYPLGQGAYEQYF
TRBD2 | NA | TRBJ2-1 | TRBV30 | TGTGCCTGGAGTAGCGGGACTAGCGGGAGGGCGGGTGAGCAGTTCTTC | CAWSSGTSGRAGEQFF
TRBD2 | many | TRBJ2-7 | TRBV6-2/TRBV6-3 | TGTGCCAGCCGTCCGGGACTATCAACCTTAAAACTACCGGGTGAGCAGTACTTC | CASRPGLSTLKLPGEQYF
NA | many | TRBJ2-5 | TRBV12-3/TRBV12-4 | TGTGCCAGCAGCGGAGGACAACCCGGGACCCAGTACTTC | CASSGGQPGTQYF
NA | few | TRBJ2-7 | TRBV9 | TGTGCCAGCAGCGTAGCTGGGGGCCGGGGATACTACGAGCAGTACTTC | CASSVAGGRGYYEQYF